This T cell receptor (beta chain) was obtained from a study of blood T cell repertoires in COVID-19. The V segment lost 6 bases and the J segment 6 bases; nucleotides outside the gene matches: 5. Germline V gene data show CDR1 as MDHEN and CDR2 as SYDVKM. The CDR3 runs to 13 residues. As handled by the study authors: Amplified reference gene primers provided the basis for estimating nucleated cell counts. The assay was immunoSEQ multiplex PCR, and TCRdb's table has in-frame clones only and misses some. D and trimming come from the DNA, and the V and J calls and clone size come from that table. The table lists roughly 400,000 clones, roughly 86% of them singletons. Clinical histories supplied by participants themselves formed the basis of cohort assignment. Two negative PCRs, clearance, or symptom resolution had been documented for recovered Cohort 3 donors.

The chain combines TRBV28 with TRBJ1-1, with TRBD1 matching 9 bases. Sequenced: PBMCs or T cells enriched from blood (not recorded which). The clonotype was recovered from a woman aged 25 to 39 who had recovered from COVID-19. CDR3 in amino acids: CASSTGGAAEAFF. CDR3 DNA: TGTGCCAGCAGCACAGGGGGCGCCGCTGAAGCTTTCTTT.